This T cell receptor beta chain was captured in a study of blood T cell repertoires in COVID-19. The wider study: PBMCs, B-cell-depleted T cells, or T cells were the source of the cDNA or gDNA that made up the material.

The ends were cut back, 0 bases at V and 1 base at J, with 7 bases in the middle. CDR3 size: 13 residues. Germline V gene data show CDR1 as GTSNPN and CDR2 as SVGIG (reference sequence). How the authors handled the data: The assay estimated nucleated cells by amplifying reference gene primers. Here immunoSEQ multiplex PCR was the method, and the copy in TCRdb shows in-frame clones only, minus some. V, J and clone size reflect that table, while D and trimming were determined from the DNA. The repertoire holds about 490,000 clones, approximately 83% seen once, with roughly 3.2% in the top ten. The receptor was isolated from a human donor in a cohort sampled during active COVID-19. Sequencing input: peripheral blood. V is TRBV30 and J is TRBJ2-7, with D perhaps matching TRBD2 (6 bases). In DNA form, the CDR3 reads TGTGCCTGGAGTGTAGCGGGTTCCTACGAGCAGTACTTC. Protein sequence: CAWSVAGSYEQYF. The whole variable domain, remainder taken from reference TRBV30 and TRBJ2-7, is SQTIHQWPATLVQPVGSPLSLECTVEGTSNPNLYWYRQAAGRGLQLLFYSVGIGQISSEVPQNLSASRPQDRQFILSSKKLLLSDSGFYLCAWSVAGSYEQYFGPGTRLTVT.